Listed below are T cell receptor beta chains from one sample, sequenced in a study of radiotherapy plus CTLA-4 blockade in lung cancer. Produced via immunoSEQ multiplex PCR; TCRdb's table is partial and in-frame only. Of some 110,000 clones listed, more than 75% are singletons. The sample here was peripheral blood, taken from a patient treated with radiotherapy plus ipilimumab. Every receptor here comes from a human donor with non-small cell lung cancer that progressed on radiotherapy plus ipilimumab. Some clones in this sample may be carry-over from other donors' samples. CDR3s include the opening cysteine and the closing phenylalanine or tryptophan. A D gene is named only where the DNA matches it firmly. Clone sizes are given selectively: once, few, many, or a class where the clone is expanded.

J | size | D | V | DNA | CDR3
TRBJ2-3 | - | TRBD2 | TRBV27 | TGTGCCAGCAGTTCTCTCAGGACTAGCGGGGTAGATACGCAGTATTTT | CASSSLRTSGVDTQYF
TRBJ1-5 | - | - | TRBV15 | TGTGCCACCAGCGCAATAAGGACAGCCACAAGCAATCAGCCCCAGCATTTT | CATSAIRTATSNQPQHF
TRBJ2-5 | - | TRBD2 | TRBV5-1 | TGCGCCAGCAGCGAGGGACTAGCGGATAGCCAAGAGACCCAGTACTTC | CASSEGLADSQETQYF
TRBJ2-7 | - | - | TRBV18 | TGTGCCAGCTCACCGACAGAGTCCTACGAGCAGTACTTC | CASSPTESYEQYF
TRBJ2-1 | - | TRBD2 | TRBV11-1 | TGTGCCAGCAGCCCGGCGGTGGGGGGGTACAATGAGCAGTTCTTC | CASSPAVGGYNEQFF
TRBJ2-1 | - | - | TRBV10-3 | TGTGCCACCCGGACTCTTTCCTACAATGAGCAGTTCTTC | CATRTLSYNEQFF
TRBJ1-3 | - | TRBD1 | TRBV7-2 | TGTGCCAGCAGCAAACAGGGGGCTGGCTCTGGAAACACCATATATTTT | CASSKQGAGSGNTIYF
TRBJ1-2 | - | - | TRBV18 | TGTGCCAGCTCACAAAACAGGGAGGATAACTATGGCTACACCTTC | CASSQNREDNYGYTF
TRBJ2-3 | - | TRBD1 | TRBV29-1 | TGCAGCGTCGACAGGGGCGCCACAGATACGCAGTATTTT | CSVDRGATDTQYF
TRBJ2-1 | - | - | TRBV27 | TGTGCCAGCAGTTCCGAGCGGACTGATGTGAATGAGCAGTTCTTC | CASSSERTDVNEQFF
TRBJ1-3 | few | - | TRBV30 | TGTGCCTGGAGTGTACCATCAGGGATACGAAACACCATATATTTT | CAWSVPSGIRNTIYF
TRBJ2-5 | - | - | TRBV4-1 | TGCGCCAGCAGCCAAGAGATGGGACAACTTCCAGGGACCCAGTACTTC | CASSQEMGQLPGTQYF
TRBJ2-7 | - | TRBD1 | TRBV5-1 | TGCGCCAGCAGCTCGGAGGGACAGGGGGCCGGGGAGCAGTACTTC | CASSSEGQGAGEQYF
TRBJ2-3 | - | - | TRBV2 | TGTGCCAGCGACCAGGGGAGGTGGGCAGATACGCAGTATTTT | CASDQGRWADTQYF
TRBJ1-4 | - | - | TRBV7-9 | TGTGCCAGCAGCTTCCCCCTCCGGGGTACCGTTAATGAAAAACTGTTTTTT | CASSFPLRGTVNEKLFF
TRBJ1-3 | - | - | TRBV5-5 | TGTGCCAGCAGCTTGGTGGCAGCCACTGGAAACACCATATATTTT | CASSLVAATGNTIYF
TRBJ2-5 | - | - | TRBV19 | TGTGCCAGTAGTAGCCGAGTAACGGGGGTGAGCCGGGGGACCCAGTACTTC | CASSSRVTGVSRGTQYF
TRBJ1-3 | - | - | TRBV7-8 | TGTGCCAGCAGTATTGCCGGGTTCTCTGGAAACACCATATATTTT | CASSIAGFSGNTIYF
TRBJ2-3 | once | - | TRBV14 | TGTGCCAGCTCAATGAGCGGACACGCGAGCACAGATACGCAGTATTTT | CASSMSGHASTDTQYF
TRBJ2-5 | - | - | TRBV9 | TGTGCCAGCAGCACCAGAGGAGAGGAGACCCAGTACTTC | CASSTRGEETQYF
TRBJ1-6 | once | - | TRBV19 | TGTGCCAGTAGTATCCAAAAAGGCTCCTATAATTCACCCCTCCACTTT | CASSIQKGSYNSPLHF
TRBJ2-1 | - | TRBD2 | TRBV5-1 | TGCGCCAGCAGCTCTCGGGGAGGGATGACGTACAATGAGCAGTTCTTC | CASSSRGGMTYNEQFF
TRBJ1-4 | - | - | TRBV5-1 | TGCGCCAGCAGCCAGACAGTTGGGGGCGATGAAAAACTGTTTTTT | CASSQTVGGDEKLFF
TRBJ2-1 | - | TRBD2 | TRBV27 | TGTGCCAGCAGCTACGGACTAGCGGGGGGACAGCAGTTCTTC | CASSYGLAGGQQFF
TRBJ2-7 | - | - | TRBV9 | TGTGCCAGCAGCGCGGGATCCCCCCTCGAGCAGTACTTC | CASSAGSPLEQYF